This TCR beta chain originates from a study of T cells in Graves' hyperthyroidism and ophthalmopathy (dated by TCRdb to the late 2010s). Regarding the research as a whole: Peripheral blood was sampled at the time of initial diagnosis, prior to any treatment. The roughly 100 discovery patients were randomly divided into training and test sets at a 7:3 ratio. An independent validation cohort of 18 to 20 hyperthyroidism patients and some 15 patients who later progressed to ophthalmopathy tested prospective prediction of ophthalmopathy. After blood sampling, hyperthyroidism patients were treated with methimazole at a starting dose of 30 mg daily, and ophthalmopathy patients were treated with high-dose intravenous methylprednisolone. To identify TCR V-J signatures that set the groups apart, the researchers used a discovery cohort of 100 patients, made up of around 42 with Graves' ophthalmopathy and 55 to 65 with stable Graves' hyperthyroidism. In addition, the study compared T-cell repertoires in thyroid tissue and in blood from about six Graves' hyperthyroidism patients. According to the paper, TCR Vbeta CDR3 sequencing was carried out on 135 peripheral blood samples, which came from fewer than 50 ophthalmopathy, around 75 hyperthyroidism and about 17 progressor patients.

Ophthalmopathy patients had moderately to severely active disease, with a Clinical Activity Score of 3 or more, a NOSPECS grade of 4 or more, and a disease duration of less than 3 months. The study excluded patients with uncontrolled infections, other autoimmune diseases, pregnancy or lactation. Diagnoses were based on clinical symptoms, serum thyroxine and TRAb, thyroid ultrasound and orbital computed tomography. Ficoll-Paque density gradient centrifugation was used to isolate PBMCs from 9.5 to 10 ml of fresh peripheral blood. Total RNA was extracted using Trizol reagent, and RNA quality was assessed on an Agilent 2100 Bioanalyzer. General findings and caveats noted by the study authors: In cross-validation, a model built on a 13 V-J signature told ophthalmopathy apart from stable hyperthyroidism with less than 90% sensitivity and approximately 81% specificity, and in testing the same model reached 80%/75%. Most expanded thyroid clonotypes (frequency above 0.001) were also found in blood, which suggests that blood repertoires may mirror thyroid immune responses. In validation, progression to ophthalmopathy was predicted by the model with almost 71% sensitivity and about 72% specificity, a median of roughly 6.4 months before onset. No statistical method was used to fix the sample size in advance, and group allocation was not hidden from the investigators.

The CDR3 measures 16 amino acids from cysteine to phenylalanine. Of the read, only the CDR3 DNA is kept; its 48 bases are in frame from base 1. The germline V gene (reference sequence) provides CDR1 SGHKS and CDR2 YYEKEE. Between the V and J ends, shortened by 1 base and 0 bases respectively, the junction contains 11 bases. The TCR beta CDR3 regions were amplified from the RNA transcripts. The TCR CDR3 was subjected to a first round of RT-PCR using the HTBI primer set and the Qiagen OneStep RT-PCR kit. The libraries were constructed in a second round of multiplex PCR and then size-selected and purified. Libraries were sequenced paired-end with 100 bp reads on an Illumina HiSeq2000. In the source study's methods: SOAPnuke was used to process the raw data, removing reads that contained adapters or uncalled bases, had a mean Phred below 15, or lacked an exact match to the constant primer or identifier. COPE v1.2.5 was used to merge the high-quality paired reads, and each unique nucleotide sequence was defined as a clonotype. MiTCR v1.1 was used to align clonotypes to the IMGT TRBV, TRBD and TRBJ reference segments. The analysis included only V-J combinations with a frequency above 0.0001, which together covered 99% to 99.2% of the repertoires. The TCS score was defined as the ratio of F50 (clonal expansion) to E x V (chaos), calculated using BLOSUM62-based TCRdist between CDR3 peptides within each V-J. Welch's t-statistics and random forest reduced fewer than 550 V-J features to about 13, which were used in a naive Bayes classifier (R e1071). TCRdb reprocessing: public reads trimmed at Q25 with fastp, clones called with MiXCR, in-frame beta chains kept. Here each entry gathers all rows of one CDR3 protein and keeps the most common genes and DNA. The V and J calls here are based on TCRdb, not the publication. Counted in this sample were over 350,000 distinct CDR3 sequences; around an eighth of them appeared once. The top ten hold 28% of the sample.

This clonotype was seen at least ten times. Its specific antigen is unknown. There are no base qualities to consult, and no much larger clone falls within one base. Here the chain combines TRBV5-5 and TRBJ1-5; the D gene remains uncertain. Input material: blood. The TCR was taken from a man between 50 and 59 years old with Graves' ophthalmopathy. The CDR3 is CASSLTPGYSNQPQHF. Here is the DNA: TGTGCCAGCAGCTTGACGCCCGGGTATAGCAATCAGCCCCAGCATTTT.